One and the same sample provided the 10 T cell receptor beta chains below, sequenced in a study of shared clonotypes between healthy human individuals. Generated by immunoSEQ multiplex PCR, the TCRdb table keeps only in-frame clones and is missing some. The table lists 750,000 to 1,000,000 clones, over 90% of them singletons. CD8 cells regarded as naive lacked CD45RO, were positively chosen for CCR7, and omitted terminally differentiated effector memory CD45RA+ cells. Input material: naive CD8+ T cells sorted from blood. Receptors were obtained from a man younger than 45 in good health.

The chain carries TRBV29-1 and TRBJ1-1; TRBD1 matches 8 bases. CDR3 size: 13 residues. Germline CDR1 reads SQVTM; CDR2 reads ANQGSEA. After removal of 7 bases from V and 0 bases from J, the junction contained 4 bases not matched to a gene. Written as DNA, the CDR3 is TGCAGCGCGGCCAGGGGGCTGAACACTGAAGCTTTCTTT. Translation: CSAARGLNTEAFF.

The rearrangement uses TRBV2 and TRBJ1-2, with 8 bases lining up with TRBD1. Germline CDR1 and CDR2: SNHLY and FYNNEI. Losses at the gene ends were 0 bases for V and 6 bases for J; bases not matched to a gene: 6. The CDR3 loop spans 15 amino acids. CDR3 sequence (DNA): TGTGCCAGCAGTGAAGCGCAGGGGGCTACGGATGGCTACACCTTC. Encoded protein: CASSEAQGATDGYTF.

The chain has TRBV27 and TRBJ2-5, with TRBD1 matching over 7 bases. Trimming cost V 3 bases and J 5 bases; bases outside gene matches: 18. Germline-derived CDR1 and CDR2 are MNHEY and SMNVEV (reference sequence). This CDR3 comprises 18 residues. This chain's CDR3 is CASSFFPTGPSYKETQYF. The CDR3 DNA reads TGTGCCAGCAGTTTCTTCCCGACAGGGCCCTCATACAAGGAGACCCAGTACTTC.

This chain uses TRBV5-5 with TRBJ1-1, with a tentative D call TRBD1 (5 bases). Germline V lookup: CDR1 SGHKS, CDR2 YYEKEE (reference sequence). V was pared by 4 bases and J by 7 bases, with 14 bases between. This CDR3 has 13 amino acids. CDR3 loop: CASSLRVGYEAFF. The CDR3 nucleotides are TGTGCCAGCAGCCTCAGGGTAGGTTATGAAGCTTTCTTT.

The chain couples TRBV2 to TRBJ1-1; 9 bases map to TRBD1. The CDR3 has 14 amino acids. Trimming at V came to 7 bases and at J to 0 bases, leaving 3 bases not matched to a gene. Germline V gene lookup returns CDR1 SNHLY and CDR2 FYNNEI. CDR3 region: CASIQGAMNTEAFF. The CDR3 bases are TGTGCCAGCATACAGGGGGCGATGAACACTGAAGCTTTCTTT.

The chain combines TRBV7-3 with TRBJ2-1; the D gene is possibly TRBD1 (6 bases). The CDR3 is 15 amino acids. Germline values: CDR1 SGHTA, CDR2 FQGTGA. V was shortened by 2 bases and J by 2 bases, with 10 bases between the two germline ends. CDR3: CASSLFGDTYNEQFF. The CDR3 DNA is TGTGCCAGCAGCTTATTCGGGGACACCTACAATGAGCAGTTCTTC.

The CDR3 spells CASSESASDPIQYF. DNA for the CDR3: TGTGCCAGCAGTGAATCAGCGTCCGACCCTATTCAGTACTTC. V gene TRBV2 combines with J gene TRBJ2-4; unclear D gene. The CDR3 is made up of 14 amino acids. Between the trimmed V and J ends, which lost 2 bases and 10 bases, there was a span of 15 bases. The germline CDR1 and CDR2 sequences are SNHLY and FYNNEI.

The V gene is TRBV15, the J gene TRBJ1-5; D possibly corresponds to TRBD1 (5 bases). CDR3 length: 16 amino acids. Germline CDR1 and CDR2: LNHNV and YYDKDF (reference sequence). The ends were cut back, 0 bases at V and 3 bases at J, with 12 bases in the middle. Written as DNA, the CDR3 is TGTGCCACCAGCAGAGATCGAGGGGCGTCCAATCAGCCCCAGCATTTT. Its protein is CATSRDRGASNQPQHF.

This clone was seen a few times. The chain employs TRBV9 and TRBJ1-1; maybe TRBD1 (5 bases). V shed 0 bases and J shed 7 bases, with 16 bases lying between them. The CDR3 has 15 amino acids. CDR1 and CDR2 from the germline V gene are SGDLS and YYNGEE. The DNA for the CDR3 is TGTGCCAGCAGCGTAGGGGATTTACAGGAGAATGAAGCTTTCTTT. This sequence encodes CASSVGDLQENEAFF. The whole variable domain, remainder taken from reference TRBV9 and TRBJ1-1, is DSGVTQTPKHLITATGQRVTLRCSPRSGDLSVYWYQQSLDQGLQFLIQYYNGEERAKGNILERFSAQQFPDLHSELNLSSLELGDSALYFCASSVGDLQENEAFFGQGTRLTVV.

The CDR3 is CASSIAGASDTQYF. The CDR3 DNA sequence: TGTGCCAGCAGTATAGCGGGAGCGTCAGATACGCAGTATTTT. The gene calls are TRBV6-5 and TRBJ2-3, with 9 bases fitting TRBD2. This CDR3 is 14 amino acids long. With V trimmed by 5 bases and J by 4 bases, 4 bases remained unmatched. Germline CDR1 and CDR2: MNHEY and SVGAGI.